These 13 T cell receptor beta chains came from one sample sequenced in a study of cytomegalovirus exposure and HLA in healthy donors. PCR was performed using 60 Vbeta and 13 Jbeta primers. Data came from immunoSEQ multiplex PCR; TCRdb stores just in-frame clones and leaves some out. The sample holds 95,000 to 100,000 clones, around four fifths seen once. Sequenced material: PBMCs. These receptors were collected from a man aged 35 to 55 in good health and CMV-seronegative.

As for this clone: At the DNA level, this CDR3 is encoded by other sequences in the same sample as well. The V gene is TRBV2, the J gene TRBJ2-7; D unresolved. The CDR3 spans 13 residues. Germline assignment: CDR1 SNHLY and CDR2 FYNNEI. V lost 7 bases and J 0 bases, leaving 10 bases between the germline ends. The CDR3 reads CASTRQDSYEQYF. As DNA, the CDR3 is TGTGCCAGCACCAGGCAGGACTCCTACGAGCAGTACTTC. Drawing the rest from reference TRBV2 and TRBJ2-7, the complete variable domain is EPEVTQTPSHQVTQMGQEVILRCVPISNHLYFYWYRQILGQKVEFLVSFYNNEISEKSEIFDDQFSVERPDGSNFTLKIRSTKLEDSAMYFCASTRQDSYEQYFGPGTRLTVT.

This clone was seen more than once but under ten times. The chain joins TRBV6-6 to TRBJ1-6, with 7 bases aligning to TRBD1. CDR1 MNHNY and CDR2 SVGAGI come from the germline V gene (reference sequence). The V segment lost 6 bases and the J segment 7 bases; nucleotides outside the gene matches: 6. The CDR3 consists of 14 residues. The CDR3: CASRSGQINSPLHF. The CDR3 DNA follows: TGTGCCAGCAGATCGGGACAGATAAATTCACCCCTCCACTTT.

The CDR3, as DNA: TGTGCCAGCAGCGTATCCGGGGGCACTGAAGCTTTCTTT. Its protein product is CASSVSGGTEAFF. V is TRBV9 and J is TRBJ1-1; a possible D gene is TRBD1 (5 bases). The CDR3 totals 13 residues. CDR1 is SGDLS and CDR2 is YYNGEE in the germline V gene. Trimming pared 1 base from V and 4 bases from J, leaving 8 bases between.

With regard to this clone: Germline is not matched at one junction end, which may reflect a read error. CDR3 loop: CSSSSLQLAVHYEQYF. The CDR3 region has the DNA TGTTCCAGCAGTTCTCTCCAACTAGCGGTTCACTACGAGCAGTACTTC. The chain links TRBV7-9 to TRBJ2-7; 8 positions agree with TRBD2. CDR3 length: 16 amino acids. The germline gives CDR1 SEHNR, CDR2 FQNEAQ (reference sequence). Combining the CDR3 with reference TRBV7-9 and TRBJ2-7 gives the whole variable domain DTGVSQNPRHKITKRGQNVTFRCDPISEHNRLYWYRQTLGQGPEFLTYFQNEAQLEKSRLLSDRFSAERPKGSFSTLEIQRTEQGDSAMYLCSSSSLQLAVHYEQYFGPGTRLTVT.

The chain uses TRBV6-5 and TRBJ2-7; 8 bases are shared with TRBD1. Germline CDR1 is MNHEY and CDR2 is SVGAGI. V was pared by 9 bases and J by 4 bases, with 2 bases of the junction left unmatched. This CDR3 is built from 11 residues. The CDR3 reads CASQGAYEQYF. CDR3 sequence (DNA): TGTGCCAGTCAGGGGGCTTACGAGCAGTACTTC.

CDR3 residues: CASSFDTSGELFF. CDR3 nucleotide sequence: TGTGCCAGCAGCTTTGATACTTCCGGGGAGCTGTTTTTT. V usage is TRBV5-4 and J usage is TRBJ2-2; D uncertain. V was shortened by 2 bases and J by 6 bases, with 8 bases between the two germline ends. Germline V gene lookup returns CDR1 SGHNT and CDR2 YYREEE (reference sequence). This CDR3 region has 13 residues.

This chain connects TRBV18 to TRBJ2-5; D not resolved. V was shortened by 0 bases and J by 2 bases, with 10 bases between the two germline ends. The CDR3 runs 15 residues. Germline V gene data show CDR1 as KGHSH and CDR2 as LQKENI. CDR3 amino acids: CASSPPNGLQETQYF. As DNA, the CDR3 is TGTGCCAGCTCACCACCGAACGGGTTACAAGAGACCCAGTACTTC.

The genes are TRBV5-5 and TRBJ2-7, with D uncertain. Trimming left V 0 bases short and J 6 bases short, with 10 bases between. Germline V gene lookup returns CDR1 SGHKS and CDR2 YYEKEE (reference sequence). The CDR3 has 13 amino acids. The CDR3 sequence: CASSLGSPFEQYF. Written as DNA, the CDR3 is TGTGCCAGCAGCTTGGGGAGCCCGTTCGAGCAGTACTTC.

This clone showed up just a few times. The chain employs TRBV28 and TRBJ1-1; possible D gene TRBD1, 5 bases. Trimming cost V 6 bases and J 0 bases, with 20 bases left between them. The CDR3 sequence is 17 residues long. Germline V lookup: CDR1 MDHEN, CDR2 SYDVKM. CDR3 coding DNA: TGTGCCAGCAGGGTTTCACGGACAAGTGGGGTGAACACTGAAGCTTTCTTT. Residues: CASRVSRTSGVNTEAFF.

This sequence joins TRBV19 and TRBJ2-7; maybe TRBD1 (6 bases). The V gene lost 5 bases and the J gene lost 0 bases, with 14 bases spanning the gap. The CDR3 runs to 15 residues. Germline CDR1 reads LNHDA; CDR2 reads SQIVND (reference sequence). The CDR3 DNA reads as TGTGCCAGTAGTGCCAGGACAGAGAGCTCCTACGAGCAGTACTTC. Amino acids: CASSARTESSYEQYF. Filled out from reference TRBV19 and TRBJ2-7, the complete variable domain reads DGGITQSPKYLFRKEGQNVTLSCEQNLNHDAMYWYRQDPGQGLRLIYYSQIVNDFQKGDIAEGYSVSREKKESFPLTVTSAQKNPTAFYLCASSARTESSYEQYFGPGTRLTVT.

The chain combines TRBV4-3 with TRBJ2-5; D is unclear. Trimming took off 2 bases at V and 2 bases at J, with 12 bases between the two ends. The germline gives CDR1 LGHNA, CDR2 YSLEER. CDR3 length equals 15 residues. CDR3 bases: TGCGCCAGCAGCCAATTATTTAACGCGCAAGAGACCCAGTACTTC. Translated: CASSQLFNAQETQYF.

This clone came up a few times. The V call is TRBV11-2, the J call TRBJ2-5; 8 bases align to TRBD2. After removal of 4 bases from V and 6 bases from J, the junction contained 10 bases not matched to a gene. The CDR3 has 15 amino acids. CDR1 is SGHAT, CDR2 FQNNGV, per germline. CDR3 protein: CASSSGGGGRKTQYF. The CDR3 region has the DNA TGTGCCAGCAGCTCGGGGGGGGGCGGAAGAAAGACCCAGTACTTC.

This chain links TRBV30 with TRBJ2-7; a possible D gene is TRBD1 (6 bases). The CDR3 length is 13 residues. Trimming stripped 5 bases from V and 3 bases from J, with 14 bases between. The germline CDR1 and CDR2 sequences are GTSNPN and SVGIG (reference sequence). CDR3 region: CAWDETGLYEQYF. The CDR3 coding sequence is TGTGCCTGGGATGAGACAGGCCTCTACGAGCAGTACTTC.